This record concerns one T cell receptor (beta chain) sequence. A few counts support this clone. Its binding antigen is unknown. No qualities accompany the bases; no much larger clone lies one base away. The sample originates from a study of pediatric ulcerative colitis (dated 2019 in TCRdb). About the investigation overall: Among the ulcerative colitis patients, about seven had pancolitis and two had left-sided colitis, and histology in every patient was consistent with ulcerative colitis. Nine or ten newly diagnosed, treatment-naive pediatric ulcerative colitis patients and a handful of non-IBD control children each provided paired blood and rectal samples. By Pediatric Ulcerative Colitis Activity Index, mild disease was classified in two patients, moderate disease in four and acute severe colitis in three. The research as a whole found: Because repertoires came from total lymphocyte DNA, patterns in rare subsets such as regulatory T cells may not be reflected. A couple of rectal CDR3 clonotypes were present in all ulcerative colitis patients and in none of the controls. T cells from blood may have been included in the rectal pinch biopsies, particularly in patients with overt colitis. Features of the rectal repertoire distinguished controls, mild-moderate colitis patients and acute severe colitis patients, and in acute severe colitis rectal diversity was lower because of clonal expansions. A couple of patients' blood samples yielded substantially fewer templates for technical reasons and were excluded from blood-rectal overlap analysis. Significantly higher autologous blood-rectal clonal overlap was found in ulcerative colitis patients than in controls, which suggested increased T cell trafficking to inflamed tissue. The healthy control group was small, with only a few individuals.

Trimming removed 5 bases from V and 12 bases from J, leaving 19 bases between the germline ends. Via the germline V gene, CDR1 is SNHLY and CDR2 FYNNEI. The CDR3, from cysteine to phenylalanine, totals 13 residues. The CDR3 DNA has 39 bases and is translated from base 1. Through the immunoSEQ TRB Survey service, multiplex V and J primers were used to amplify rearranged CDR3 beta regions from genomic DNA. Survey-level sequencing depth of up to 500,000 reads per sample was used to keep depth equal across samples. The libraries were purified, combined into pools and sequenced with Illumina technology. On the study's bioinformatics: Productive clonality, sample overlap, pairwise scatters, CDR3 beta length, V/D/J gene usage and productiveness were assessed with immunoSEQ online tools. Calculated diversity was defined as the number of unique rearrangements divided by total templates times 100, and Shannon and Simpson indices were additionally computed. Principal component analysis was performed on Z-score normalized data with the R prcomp function and the ggbiplot package. Morisita's index was used to measure clonal overlap between blood and rectum within each subject. TCRdb holds this immuneACCESS table with in-frame rearrangements only. Some clones are missing; in checked studies, unresolved V genes explain under half, and the rest has no known cause. The V and J calls and clone size come from that table; D and trimming were worked out from the DNA. The sample table records tens of thousands of clones; 75% of these occur just once. Approximately 9% of the sample comes from the top ten.

During colonoscopy, one to two pinch biopsies were obtained from the rectum for research. Ulcerative colitis patients had received no immunosuppressive medication before the diagnostic colonoscopy. Before DNA isolation, rectal biopsies were subjected to proteinase K digestion. The Wizard kit (Promega) was used to extract genomic DNA from both blood and intestinal samples. This TCR derives from a boy aged 5-17 years with severe ulcerative colitis. The rearrangement combines TRBV2 with TRBJ1-2; D gene: possibly TRBD1, on 6 matching bases. The material sequenced was gut tissue. The nucleotides are TGTGCCAGCAGTTTTTTGAAGTGGAGGGGGAACACCTTC. The resulting protein is CASSFLKWRGNTF.